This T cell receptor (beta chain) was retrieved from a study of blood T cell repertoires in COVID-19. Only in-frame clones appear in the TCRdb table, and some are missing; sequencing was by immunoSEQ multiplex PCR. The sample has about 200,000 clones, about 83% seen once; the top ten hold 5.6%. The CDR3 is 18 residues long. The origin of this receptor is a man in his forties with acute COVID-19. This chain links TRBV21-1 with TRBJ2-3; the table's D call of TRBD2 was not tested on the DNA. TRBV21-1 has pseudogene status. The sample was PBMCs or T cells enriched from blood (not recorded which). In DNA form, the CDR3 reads TGTGCCAGCAGCAATGGGGGACTAGCCCTTATTAGCACAGATACGCAGTATTTT. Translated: CASSNGGLALISTDTQYF.